The present entry profiles one TCR beta chain with its context. The antigen remains unidentified. This entry belongs to a study of T cell repertoires in ileal Crohn's disease. Points from the study as a whole: Active smokers at surgery had more clonal expansions than non-smokers.

Profiling relied on immunoSEQ multiplex PCR, and the TCRdb table lists in-frame clones only, not all of them. The sample holds roughly 8,700 clones; 65% to 90% are singletons and the top ten take approximately 11%. The germline V and J ends were trimmed by 4 bases and 1 base, with 10 bases remaining between them. Germline V gene lookup returns CDR1 LNHDA and CDR2 SQIVND (reference sequence). The CDR3 sequence is 15 residues long. Time point meaning: inflamed ileum from the surgical specimen. This TCR came from an adult with Crohn's disease. Specimen: ileal tissue. V gene TRBV19 combines with J gene TRBJ2-2, with D maybe TRBD1 (5 bases). The CDR3 protein is CASSTGYRNTGELFF. The DNA for the CDR3 is TGTGCCAGTAGTACAGGGTACCGGAACACCGGGGAGCTGTTTTTT. The full variable domain, with the rest looked up from reference TRBV19 and TRBJ2-2, is DGGITQSPKYLFRKEGQNVTLSCEQNLNHDAMYWYRQDPGQGLRLIYYSQIVNDFQKGDIAEGYSVSREKKESFPLTVTSAQKNPTAFYLCASSTGYRNTGELFFGEGSRLTVL.